This T cell receptor beta chain appears in the sequencing data of a study of Graves' ophthalmopathy and Graves' hyperthyroidism. Findings and limits, study-wide: Forecasting of ophthalmopathy progression by the model achieved almost 71% sensitivity and approximately 72% specificity.

The germline gives CDR1 LGHNT, CDR2 FRNRAP. The CDR3 length is 15 residues. V shed 5 bases, J shed 2 bases, and the junction held 5 bases outside the gene matches. Amplification targeted the TCR beta CDR3 regions, with RNA transcripts as the source material. In the first round, RT-PCR was carried out with HTBI primers, and a multiplex PCR formed the second round. MiXCR was run by TCRdb on the multiplex PCR reads, yielding one entry per CDR3 protein. This sample has a few hundred thousand distinct CDR3 sequences, with about 17% found just once. This clonotype was observed at least ten times. The antigen remains undetermined.

This sequence joins TRBV12-5 and TRBJ2-7; 11 nucleotides line up with TRBD1. Source material: peripheral blood. The clonotype originates from an adult woman with stable Graves' hyperthyroidism. The CDR3 reads CASGTWTGGPYEQYF. CDR3 nucleotide sequence: TGTGCTAGTGGTACTTGGACAGGGGGCCCCTACGAGCAGTACTTC.